Below are 3 T cell receptor beta chains sequenced from a single sample in a study of T cell repertoires in cytomegalovirus infection. TCRdb passed the reads through MiXCR, listing each CDR3 protein once. The sample shows 250,000 to 300,000 distinct CDR3 sequences, roughly an eighth of them seen only once. Sequences were obtained from PBMCs. Source of these receptors: a human donor in good health (CMV status not recorded). Some clones in this sample may be carry-over from other donors' samples.

This clonotype was recorded a few times. This sequence joins TRBV20-1 and TRBJ2-5; the D is unclear. CDR3 length equals 12 residues. In germline, CDR1 is DFQATT, CDR2 SNEGSKA (reference sequence). V lost 1 base to trimming and J lost 3 bases, with 6 bases between them. The CDR3 nucleotides are TGCAGTGCTAGAGTAACGGAAGAGACCCAGTACTTC. Its protein is CSARVTEETQYF.

This clonotype was seen ten or more times. This chain uses TRBV4-1 with TRBJ1-1; TRBD1 might be the D (5 bases). Germline V gene data show CDR1 as MGHRA and CDR2 as YSYEKL. V dropped 0 bases and J dropped 4 bases, with 12 bases sitting between them. There are 15 residues in the CDR3. The CDR3 reads CASSQDTGRATEAFF. CDR3 sequence (DNA): TGCGCCAGCAGCCAAGATACGGGGCGCGCCACTGAAGCTTTCTTT.

The table lists this clonotype with a few counts. Written as DNA, the CDR3 is TGTGCCAGCAGCTTGGGACTAGCGAGCTCCTACAATGAGCAGTTCTTC. Translating it yields CASSLGLASSYNEQFF. This chain links TRBV13 with TRBJ2-1; 10 bases align to TRBD2. With V trimmed by 3 bases and J by 0 bases, 2 bases remained unmatched. Germline V gene data show CDR1 as PRHDT and CDR2 as FYEKMQ (reference sequence). This CDR3 is 16 amino acids long.